What follows are 31 T cell receptor beta chains derived from one specimen sequenced in a study of shared clonotypes between healthy human individuals. CD45RO-negative CD8 cells positively selected for CCR7 made up the naive population, which excluded terminally differentiated effector memory CD45RA+ cells. The table came from immunoSEQ multiplex PCR; TCRdb's copy has only in-frame clones and leaves some out. The sample shows around 600,000 clones, 98% of them seen only once. Sequencing input: naive CD8+ T cells sorted from blood. The receptor set was obtained from a man aged 25-40 years in good health.

V usage is TRBV27 and J usage is TRBJ2-1, with a tentative D call TRBD2 (6 bases). V lost 5 bases and J 0 bases, leaving 11 bases between the germline ends. CDR3 length: 15 amino acids. Germline values: CDR1 MNHEY, CDR2 SMNVEV (reference sequence). The CDR3 is CASSDGTLSYNEQFF. For the CDR3, the DNA is TGTGCCAGCAGTGACGGGACTCTCTCCTACAATGAGCAGTTCTTC.

This chain links TRBV9 with TRBJ2-1; TRBD2 is a possible D gene (5 bases). The germline V gene has CDR1 SGDLS and CDR2 YYNGEE. Trimming left V 4 bases short and J 8 bases short, with 19 bases between. CDR3 length equals 15 residues. The CDR3 is CASSPFRELYDEQFF. The CDR3 DNA is TGTGCCAGCAGCCCGTTTAGGGAGCTATACGATGAGCAGTTCTTC.

The chain employs TRBV30 and TRBJ1-2; 8 bases align to TRBD1. The V and J ends lost 4 bases and 1 base, in that order; junction bases with no gene match: 2. Looked up from germline, CDR1 is GTSNPN and CDR2 is SVGIG (reference sequence). This CDR3 comprises 13 residues. The CDR3 spells CAWTTGGNYGYTF. The CDR3 nucleotides are TGTGCCTGGACTACAGGGGGTAACTATGGCTACACCTTC.

V usage is TRBV7-2 and J usage is TRBJ1-1; weak D call: TRBD1 (6 bases). With 5 bases removed from V and 5 bases from J, the gap between germline ends came to 21 bases. Germline V gene lookup returns CDR1 SGHTA and CDR2 FQGNSA. The length of the CDR3 is 16 residues. CDR3 amino acids: CASSELPRGGGTEAFF. The CDR3, as DNA: TGTGCCAGCAGCGAACTACCCAGGGGAGGGGGGACTGAAGCTTTCTTT.

The chain couples TRBV29-1 to TRBJ2-1; D not resolved. This CDR3 contains 14 residues. Germline V gene lookup returns CDR1 SQVTM and CDR2 ANQGSEA. Trimming pared 7 bases from V and 1 base from J, leaving 14 bases between. The CDR3 region has the DNA TGCAGCGGGGCTTACATCGAATCCTACAATGAGCAGTTCTTC. Translation gives CSGAYIESYNEQFF.

V usage is TRBV21-1 and J usage is TRBJ1-4. TRBV21-1 is reported as a pseudogene. The CDR3 is 14 amino acids. The CDR3 spells CASSNSGRSEKLFF. The CDR3 DNA is TGTGCCAGCAGCAATTCCGGCAGGAGTGAAAAACTGTTTTTT.

The CDR3 DNA sequence: TGTGCTAGTGGTCCCCCCCCCGACAGGGCCGCCTACGAGCAGTACTTC. Protein: CASGPPPDRAAYEQYF. The chain has TRBV12-5 and TRBJ2-7, with 7 positions matching TRBD1. CDR3 size: 16 residues. V lost 5 bases to trimming and J lost 2 bases; unmatched junction nucleotides: 12. CDR1 and CDR2 from the germline V gene are LGHNT and FRNRAP. The full variable domain, rest sourced from reference TRBV12-5 and TRBJ2-7, is DARVTQTPRHKVTEMGQEVTMRCQPILGHNTVFWYRQTMMQGLELLAYFRNRAPLDDSGMPKDRFSAEMPDATLATLKIQPSEPRDSAVYFCASGPPPDRAAYEQYFGPGTRLTVT.

The rearrangement links TRBV4-1 to TRBJ2-1; D remains ambiguous. V shed 0 bases and J shed 3 bases, with 12 bases lying between them. The CDR3 sequence is 16 residues long. Germline CDR1 MGHRA, CDR2 YSYEKL. The CDR3 protein is CASSQDWGNRYNEQFF. Here the CDR3 DNA reads TGCGCCAGCAGCCAAGATTGGGGTAACCGCTACAATGAGCAGTTCTTC.

The chain is built from TRBV4-1 and TRBJ1-1, with D perhaps matching TRBD1 (5 bases). The germline V gene encodes CDR1 MGHRA and CDR2 YSYEKL. The CDR3 is 13 residues long. V was shortened by 3 bases and J by 6 bases, with 11 bases between the two germline ends. CDR3 loop: CASSQGDGAEAFF. The CDR3, as DNA: TGCGCCAGCAGCCAGGGGGACGGCGCTGAAGCTTTCTTT.

This CDR3 is CASSQAWGPGYEQYF. CDR3 bases: TGTGCCAGCAGCCAAGCTTGGGGGCCCGGCTACGAGCAGTACTTC. The chain has TRBV14 and TRBJ2-7; TRBD1 is a possible D gene (6 bases). V lost 1 base and J lost 3, with 13 bases in between. Germline values: CDR1 SGHDN, CDR2 FVKESK. The CDR3 runs to 15 residues.

The V and J genes are TRBV6-5 and TRBJ2-1; no reliable D call. The V end was cut by 0 bases, the J end by 4 bases, with 10 bases between. Germline values: CDR1 MNHEY, CDR2 SVGAGI. This CDR3 has 15 amino acids. CDR3 amino acids: CASSYSEIRYNEQFF. The CDR3 DNA sequence: TGTGCCAGCAGTTACTCCGAAATACGGTACAATGAGCAGTTCTTC.

This clone has only a few counts. This chain uses TRBV7-8 with TRBJ2-1; 10 bases line up with TRBD2. The CDR3 has 15 residues. Germline CDR1 reads SGHVS; CDR2 reads FQNEAQ. The V and J ends lost 8 bases and 5 bases, in that order; junction bases with no gene match: 9. The CDR3 nucleotides are TGTGCCAGCTTAGCTAGCGGGAGAGCTGACAATGAGCAGTTCTTC. The encoded protein is CASLASGRADNEQFF.

This clone has just one count. CDR3 protein: CASSSGGLTYMNTEAFF. The CDR3 region has the DNA TGTGCCAGCAGCTCCGGGGGGTTGACTTACATGAACACTGAAGCTTTCTTT. The chain employs TRBV5-6 and TRBJ1-1, with a possible D match to TRBD1 (5 bases). Germline-derived CDR1 and CDR2 are SGHDT and YYEEEE. The CDR3 totals 17 residues. Trimming removed 3 bases from V and 0 bases from J, with 18 bases in between.

This clone was observed once. The chain couples TRBV27 to TRBJ2-7, with D possibly TRBD2 on 6 matching bases. Trimming removed 2 bases at V and 4 bases at J, with 15 bases between. This CDR3 comprises 15 residues. The germline V gene encodes CDR1 MNHEY and CDR2 SMNVEV (reference sequence). CDR3 bases: TGTGCCAGCAGTTTAGCTGTCCGACTAGTTTACGAGCAGTACTTC. It is translated as CASSLAVRLVYEQYF.

The rearrangement uses TRBV27 and TRBJ2-7; tentative D call: TRBD1 (6 bases). Trimming took 6 bases from V and 6 from J, leaving 12 bases between them. The CDR3 consists of 12 residues. Germline CDR1 is MNHEY and CDR2 is SMNVEV (reference sequence). The CDR3 here is CASSSSGVEQYF. CDR3 nucleotides: TGTGCCAGCAGCTCCTCAGGGGTCGAGCAGTACTTC.

This clone was counted a single time. This chain connects TRBV6-5 to TRBJ2-3; D may match TRBD1 or TRBD2 (6 bases each). This CDR3 region has 15 residues. Trimming took off 5 bases at V and 4 bases at J, with 16 bases between the two ends. Germline CDR1 MNHEY, CDR2 SVGAGI. CDR3 coding DNA: TGTGCCAGCAGTGCGGGACACTCTTCGGCAGATACGCAGTATTTT. The encoded protein is CASSAGHSSADTQYF.

The J gene is TRBJ2-1, the V gene TRBV5-1; tentatively, D is TRBD1 or TRBD2 (6 bases each). The germline V gene encodes CDR1 SGHRS and CDR2 YFSETQ. V was clipped by 2 bases and J by 6 bases, with 18 bases between them. The CDR3 runs to 16 residues. The CDR3 reads CASSFEGGLTANEQFF. The CDR3 DNA reads TGCGCCAGCAGCTTCGAGGGGGGACTCACAGCCAATGAGCAGTTCTTC.

The rearrangement links TRBV12-5 to TRBJ1-1; D is perhaps TRBD1 (6 bases). V was shortened by 7 bases and J by 0 bases, with 18 bases between the two germline ends. This CDR3 spans 16 amino acids. The germline CDR1 and CDR2 sequences are LGHNT and FRNRAP. CDR3: CASANYRVTMNTEAFF. CDR3 sequence (DNA): TGTGCTAGTGCGAATTACAGGGTCACGATGAACACTGAAGCTTTCTTT. Variable domain in full (rest from reference TRBV12-5 and TRBJ1-1): DARVTQTPRHKVTEMGQEVTMRCQPILGHNTVFWYRQTMMQGLELLAYFRNRAPLDDSGMPKDRFSAEMPDATLATLKIQPSEPRDSAVYFCASANYRVTMNTEAFFGQGTRLTVV.

This clone was detected once. The chain has TRBV9 and TRBJ2-1, with 7 bases that match TRBD2. Germline loops: CDR1 SGDLS, CDR2 YYNGEE. Trimming at V came to 3 bases and at J to 7 bases, leaving 1 base not matched to a gene. The CDR3 contains 12 residues. The CDR3 DNA follows: TGTGCCAGCAGCGACGGGGGGAATGAGCAGTTCTTC. This sequence encodes CASSDGGNEQFF.

The chain carries TRBV7-9 and TRBJ1-5; D is possibly TRBD1 (5 bases). From germline, CDR1 is SEHNR and CDR2 FQNEAQ (reference sequence). The V and J ends lost 6 bases and 0 bases respectively, with 12 bases between them. This CDR3 is 15 amino acids long. CDR3 in amino acids: CASRPGAYSNQPQHF. The CDR3 DNA is TGTGCCAGCAGGCCCGGGGCATATAGCAATCAGCCCCAGCATTTT.

The chain employs TRBV19 and TRBJ2-7, with TRBD1 as a possible D gene (6 bases). The V end was cut by 1 base, the J end by 7 bases, with 14 bases between. The CDR3 is 14 amino acids. Germline CDR1 reads LNHDA; CDR2 reads SQIVND (reference sequence). Here the CDR3 DNA reads TGTGCCAGTAGTATAGGGACAGCCTTTCGTGAGCAGTACTTC. It translates to CASSIGTAFREQYF.

V gene TRBV4-1 combines with J gene TRBJ2-3; TRBD2 aligns across 8 bases. After removal of 0 bases from V and 0 bases from J, the junction contained 5 bases not matched to a gene. This CDR3 contains 17 residues. The germline gives CDR1 MGHRA, CDR2 YSYEKL. The CDR3 DNA follows: TGCGCCAGCAGCCAAGATGCAGCGGGGGCTAGCACAGATACGCAGTATTTT. Translation: CASSQDAAGASTDTQYF.

The V gene is TRBV19, the J gene TRBJ1-1, with 8 bases identical to TRBD1. This CDR3 contains 13 residues. V lost 4 bases, J lost 8 bases, and 6 bases stayed unmatched. Germline CDR1 is LNHDA and CDR2 is SQIVND (reference sequence). CDR3 loop: CASSTRQGSEAFF. The CDR3 DNA reads TGTGCCAGTAGTACACGACAGGGGTCGGAAGCTTTCTTT.

The J gene is TRBJ2-7, the V gene TRBV5-1, with 8 bases that match TRBD2. CDR3 length: 15 amino acids. The germline CDR1 and CDR2 sequences are SGHRS and YFSETQ. J was trimmed by 6 bases and V by 2 bases; bases with no gene match: 10. The CDR3 bases are TGCGCCAGCAGCTTTTCGGGGGGGTCTCTTCTCGAGCAGTACTTC. Residues: CASSFSGGSLLEQYF.

About this clone itself: Other nucleotide sequences from this sample produce the same CDR3. The J gene is TRBJ1-2, the V gene TRBV2; no clear D. The CDR3 consists of 10 residues. Germline V gives CDR1 SNHLY, CDR2 FYNNEI. Trimming took off 11 bases at V and 7 bases at J, with 11 bases between the two ends. CDR3 residues: CASRGRGYTF. The CDR3 DNA reads as TGTGCCTCCCGTGGGCGTGGCTACACCTTC. The full variable domain, with the rest looked up from reference TRBV2 and TRBJ1-2, is EPEVTQTPSHQVTQMGQEVILRCVPISNHLYFYWYRQILGQKVEFLVSFYNNEISEKSEIFDDQFSVERPDGSNFTLKIRSTKLEDSAMYFCASRGRGYTFGSGTRLTVV.

This clone appeared once. The chain has TRBV4-1 and TRBJ1-3; 7 bases agree with TRBD1. The CDR3 loop spans 12 amino acids. The V gene's germline CDR1 is MGHRA and CDR2 YSYEKL. The J segment lost 9 bases and the V segment lost 4 bases, leaving 3 bases of the junction unmatched. The CDR3 bases are TGCGCCAGCAGCCGGGACAGTCTCACCATATATTTT. It translates to CASSRDSLTIYF.

V usage is TRBV7-9 and J usage is TRBJ2-7, with D perhaps matching TRBD2 (6 bases). V shed 1 base and J shed 6 bases, with 10 bases lying between them. The CDR3 is 13 amino acids. Germline V CDR1 and CDR2: SEHNR, FQNEAQ (reference sequence). The CDR3 coding sequence is TGTGCCAGCAGCTTAGATGGAGGGATCGAGCAGTACTTC. Translating gives CASSLDGGIEQYF. Using reference TRBV7-9 and TRBJ2-7 for the parts outside the CDR3, the full variable domain is DTGVSQNPRHKITKRGQNVTFRCDPISEHNRLYWYRQTLGQGPEFLTYFQNEAQLEKSRLLSDRFSAERPKGSFSTLEIQRTEQGDSAMYLCASSLDGGIEQYFGPGTRLTVT.

This rearrangement joins TRBV7-9 to TRBJ2-3; D gene ambiguous. The V end was cut by 0 bases, the J end by 2 bases, with 9 bases between. The CDR3 has 15 residues. Germline loops: CDR1 SEHNR, CDR2 FQNEAQ (reference sequence). The CDR3 protein is CASSLAGGNTDTQYF. In nucleotides, the CDR3 is TGTGCCAGCAGCTTAGCCGGTGGGAACACAGATACGCAGTATTTT. The whole variable domain, filled in from reference TRBV7-9 and TRBJ2-3, reads DTGVSQNPRHKITKRGQNVTFRCDPISEHNRLYWYRQTLGQGPEFLTYFQNEAQLEKSRLLSDRFSAERPKGSFSTLEIQRTEQGDSAMYLCASSLAGGNTDTQYFGPGTRLTVL.

The chain carries TRBV7-8 and TRBJ2-2; D gene unclear. The germline CDR1 and CDR2 sequences are SGHVS and FQNEAQ. This CDR3 spans 14 amino acids. The V and J ends lost 1 base and 1 base respectively, with 4 bases between them. The CDR3 here is CASSLGVNTGELFF. The DNA of the CDR3 is TGTGCCAGCAGCTTAGGGGTGAACACCGGGGAGCTGTTTTTT. Combining the CDR3 with reference TRBV7-8 and TRBJ2-2 gives the whole variable domain GAGVSQSPRYKVAKRGQDVALRCDPISGHVSLFWYQQALGQGPEFLTYFQNEAQLDKSGLPSDRFFAERPEGSVSTLKIQRTQQEDSAVYLCASSLGVNTGELFFGEGSRLTVL.

The count of this clone is one. The chain joins TRBV7-2 to TRBJ1-5; possible D gene TRBD1, 6 bases. Germline CDR1 is SGHTA and CDR2 is FQGNSA. The V end lost 3 bases, the J end lost 1 base, and 13 bases lay between the germline ends. The CDR3 extends over 16 amino acids. This CDR3 is CASSFGVTGSNQPQHF. DNA for the CDR3: TGTGCCAGCAGCTTTGGGGTTACAGGGAGCAATCAGCCCCAGCATTTT.

V gene TRBV9 combines with J gene TRBJ2-3; 12 nucleotides align to TRBD2. In germline, CDR1 is SGDLS, CDR2 YYNGEE. With 3 bases clipped from V and 2 bases from J, the junction kept 4 bases outside the gene matches. The length of the CDR3 is 16 residues. CDR3 coding DNA: TGTGCCAGCAGCGCCCTAGCGGGAGGGCCCACAGATACGCAGTATTTT. Protein sequence: CASSALAGGPTDTQYF.